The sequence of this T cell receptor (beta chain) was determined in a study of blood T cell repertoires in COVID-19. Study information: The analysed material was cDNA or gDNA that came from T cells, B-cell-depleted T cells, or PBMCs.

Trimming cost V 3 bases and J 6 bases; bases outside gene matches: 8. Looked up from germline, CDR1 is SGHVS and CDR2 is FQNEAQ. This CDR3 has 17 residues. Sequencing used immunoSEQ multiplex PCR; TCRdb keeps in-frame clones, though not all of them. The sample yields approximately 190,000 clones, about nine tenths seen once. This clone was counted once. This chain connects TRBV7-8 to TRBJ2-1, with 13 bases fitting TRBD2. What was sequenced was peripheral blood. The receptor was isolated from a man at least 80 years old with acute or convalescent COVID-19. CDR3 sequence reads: CASSLVGGLAGPNEQFF. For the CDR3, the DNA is TGTGCCAGCAGCTTGGTGGGGGGACTAGCGGGACCCAATGAGCAGTTCTTC.